The clone carrying this T cell receptor (beta chain) was counted a few times. The source of the sample is a study of blood T cell repertoires in COVID-19. About the study: Samples representing acute and convalescent COVID-19 were sourced from the United States, Italy and Spain. Sample material is recorded as cDNA or gDNA derived from T cells, B-cell-depleted T cells, or PBMCs.

Measured with immunoSEQ multiplex PCR; TCRdb has only the in-frame clones, and not every one. The table includes around 300,000 clones, around 90% detected once. This CDR3 comprises 16 residues. The germline V and J ends were trimmed by 2 bases and 4 bases, with 17 bases remaining between them. Per germline, CDR1 MGHRA and CDR2 YSYEKL. Clinical history as reported by participants underpinned cohort assignment. Each recovered donor of Cohort 3 presented with two negative PCRs, clearance, or symptom resolution. The specimen was PBMCs or T cells enriched from blood (not recorded which). The chain couples TRBV4-1 to TRBJ1-1; possibly TRBD1 for D (5 bases). The receptor comes from a woman aged 40 to 49 who had recovered from COVID-19. The chain's CDR3 is CASSQLWGVPSTEAFF. CDR3 bases: TGCGCCAGCAGCCAATTGTGGGGCGTTCCGAGCACTGAAGCTTTCTTT.